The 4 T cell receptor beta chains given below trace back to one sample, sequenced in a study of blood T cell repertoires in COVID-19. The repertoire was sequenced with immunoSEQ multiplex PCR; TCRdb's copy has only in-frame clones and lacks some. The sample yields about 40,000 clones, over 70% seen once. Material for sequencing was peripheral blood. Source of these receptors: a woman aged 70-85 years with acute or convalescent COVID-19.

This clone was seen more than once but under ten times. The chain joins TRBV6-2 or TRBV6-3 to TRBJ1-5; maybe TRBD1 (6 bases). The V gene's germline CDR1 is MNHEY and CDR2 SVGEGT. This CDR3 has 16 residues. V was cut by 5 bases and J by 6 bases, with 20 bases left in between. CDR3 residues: CASSPLYVGASQPQHF. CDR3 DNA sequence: TGTGCCAGCAGTCCACTCTATGTGGGGGCATCTCAGCCCCAGCATTTT.

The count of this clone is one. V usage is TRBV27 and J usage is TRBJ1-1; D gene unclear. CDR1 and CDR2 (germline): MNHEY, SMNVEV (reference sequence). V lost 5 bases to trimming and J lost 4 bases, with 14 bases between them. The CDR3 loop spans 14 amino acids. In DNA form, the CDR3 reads TGTGCCAGCAGTCCGAGGGCGGCCGGCACTGAAGCTTTCTTT. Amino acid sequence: CASSPRAAGTEAFF.

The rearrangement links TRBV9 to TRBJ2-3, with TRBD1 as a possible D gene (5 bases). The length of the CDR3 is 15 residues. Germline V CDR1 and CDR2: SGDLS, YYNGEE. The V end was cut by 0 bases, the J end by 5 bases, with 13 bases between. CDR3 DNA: TGTGCCAGCAGCGTAGTGGGTCAGGGAAGAGATACGCAGTATTTT. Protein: CASSVVGQGRDTQYF.

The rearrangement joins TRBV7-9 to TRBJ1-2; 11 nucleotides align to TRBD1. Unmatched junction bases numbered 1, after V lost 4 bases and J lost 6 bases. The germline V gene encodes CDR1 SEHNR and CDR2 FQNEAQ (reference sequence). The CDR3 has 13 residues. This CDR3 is CASSWGQGDGYTF. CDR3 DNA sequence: TGTGCCAGCAGCTGGGGACAGGGGGATGGCTACACCTTC.